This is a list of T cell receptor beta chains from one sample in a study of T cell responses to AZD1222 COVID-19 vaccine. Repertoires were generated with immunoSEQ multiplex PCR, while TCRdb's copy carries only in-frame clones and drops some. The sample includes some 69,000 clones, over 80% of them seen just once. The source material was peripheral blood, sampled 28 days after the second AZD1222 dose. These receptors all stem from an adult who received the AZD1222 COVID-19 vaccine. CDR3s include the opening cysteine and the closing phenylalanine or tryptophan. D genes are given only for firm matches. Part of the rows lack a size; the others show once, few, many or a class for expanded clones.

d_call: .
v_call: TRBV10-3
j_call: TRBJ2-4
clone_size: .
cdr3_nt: TGTGCCATCAGTTTCCTCAGGGGAGGGCTAGCCAAAAACATTCAGTACTTC
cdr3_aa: CAISFLRGGLAKNIQYF

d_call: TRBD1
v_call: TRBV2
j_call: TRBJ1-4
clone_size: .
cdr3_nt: TGTGCCAGCATAGGACAGGCGGGAGAAAAACTGTTTTTT
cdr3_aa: CASIGQAGEKLFF

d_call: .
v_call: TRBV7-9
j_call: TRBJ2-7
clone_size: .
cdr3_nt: TGTGCCAGCAGCTTACAGGCCCTACAGGACGAGCAGTACTTC
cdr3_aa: CASSLQALQDEQYF

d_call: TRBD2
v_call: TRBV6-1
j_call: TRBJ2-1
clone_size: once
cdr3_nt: TGTGCCAGCAGGGAACTAGCGGGAGCGGTCGGCGACTACAATGAGCAGTTCTTC
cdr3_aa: CASRELAGAVGDYNEQFF

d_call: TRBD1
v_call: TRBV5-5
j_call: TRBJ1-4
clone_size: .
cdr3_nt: TGTGCCAGCAGCACTCAGGGGGCAGTGGGTGAAAAACTGTTTTTT
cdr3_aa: CASSTQGAVGEKLFF

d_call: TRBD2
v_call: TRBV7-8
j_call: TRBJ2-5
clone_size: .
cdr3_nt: TGTGCCACCCACCCCGCCCCTGCTAGCGGGGGGAGAGAGACCCAGTACTTC
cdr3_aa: CATHPAPASGGRETQYF

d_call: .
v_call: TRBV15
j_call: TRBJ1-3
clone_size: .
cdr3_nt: TGTGCCACCAGCAGAGGGACAACTGGAAACACCATATATTTT
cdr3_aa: CATSRGTTGNTIYF

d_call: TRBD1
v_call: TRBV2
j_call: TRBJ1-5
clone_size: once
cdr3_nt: TGTGCCAGCAGTTCGACAGGGGGGTTCGGTCAGCCCCAGCATTTT
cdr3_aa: CASSSTGGFGQPQHF

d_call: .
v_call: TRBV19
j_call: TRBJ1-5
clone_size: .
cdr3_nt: TGTGCCAGTAGTGGGGTGGGGGGCAGTAGCAATCAGCCCCAGCATTTT
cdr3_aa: CASSGVGGSSNQPQHF

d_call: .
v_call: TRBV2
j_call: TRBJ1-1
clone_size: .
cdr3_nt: TGTGCCAGCAGTGAGGACCCACGATGGGAAGCTTTCTTT
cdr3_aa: CASSEDPRWEAFF

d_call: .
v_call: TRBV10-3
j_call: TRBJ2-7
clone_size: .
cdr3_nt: TGTGCCATCAGTGAGTCGGGACGGTCCGAGCAGTACTTC
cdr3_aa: CAISESGRSEQYF

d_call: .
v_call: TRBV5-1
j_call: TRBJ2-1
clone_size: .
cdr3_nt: TGCGCCAGCAGCCCCGCTGTGGGGTTGACTGAGCAGTTCTTC
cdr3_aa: CASSPAVGLTEQFF

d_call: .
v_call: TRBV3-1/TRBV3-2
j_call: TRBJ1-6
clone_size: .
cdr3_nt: TGTGCCAGCAGCCAAGATTCCGGGCCTAATTCACCCCTCCACTTT
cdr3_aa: CASSQDSGPNSPLHF

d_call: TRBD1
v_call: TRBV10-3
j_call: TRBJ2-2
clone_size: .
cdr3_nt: TGTGCCATCAGATCGACAGGGGACACCGGGGAGCTGTTTTTT
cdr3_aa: CAIRSTGDTGELFF

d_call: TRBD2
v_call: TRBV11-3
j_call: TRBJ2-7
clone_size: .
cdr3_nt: TGTGCCAGCAGCCAAATGTCTAGCGGGGGTGGCGAGCAGTACTTC
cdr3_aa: CASSQMSSGGGEQYF

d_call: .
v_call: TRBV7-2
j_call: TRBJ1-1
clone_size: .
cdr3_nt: TGTGCCAGCAGCCGCCCGGGGGGTAGGGGGGCTTTCTTT
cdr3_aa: CASSRPGGRGAFF

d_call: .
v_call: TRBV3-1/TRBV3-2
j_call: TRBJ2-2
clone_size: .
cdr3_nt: TGTGCCAGCAGCCATAGGGCCGGGGAGCTGTTTTTT
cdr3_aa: CASSHRAGELFF

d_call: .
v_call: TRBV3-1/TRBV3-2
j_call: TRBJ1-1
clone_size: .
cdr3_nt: TGTGCCAGCAGCCAGGGTTACACTGAAGCTTTCTTT
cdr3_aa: CASSQGYTEAFF

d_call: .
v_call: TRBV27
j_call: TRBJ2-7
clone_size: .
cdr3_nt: TGTGCCAGCAGTTTGCAGGGAAGCGCGAGGCAGTACTTC
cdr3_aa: CASSLQGSARQYF

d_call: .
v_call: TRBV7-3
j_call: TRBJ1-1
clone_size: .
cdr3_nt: TGTGCCAGCAGCCTTACAGTGAACACTGAAGCTTTCTTT
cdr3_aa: CASSLTVNTEAFF

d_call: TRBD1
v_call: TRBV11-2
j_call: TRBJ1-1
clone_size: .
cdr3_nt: TGTGCCAGCAGCTTAGGGTCAGGGGGCTGGGACACTGAAGCTTTCTTT
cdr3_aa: CASSLGSGGWDTEAFF

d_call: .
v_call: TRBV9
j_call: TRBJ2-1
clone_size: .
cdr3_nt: TGTGCCAGCAGCCCCGTGGGTTCGACCTACAATGAGCAGTTCTTC
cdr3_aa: CASSPVGSTYNEQFF

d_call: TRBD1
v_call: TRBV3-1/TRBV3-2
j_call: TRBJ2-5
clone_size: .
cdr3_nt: TGTGCCAGCAGCCACCCCGTCGGGGGGACAGGGGGTCCCCAAGAGACCCAGTACTTC
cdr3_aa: CASSHPVGGTGGPQETQYF

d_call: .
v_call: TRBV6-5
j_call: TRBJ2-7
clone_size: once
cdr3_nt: TGTGCCAGCACGGGGGAGTTGGCCTACGAGCAGTACTTC
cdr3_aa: CASTGELAYEQYF

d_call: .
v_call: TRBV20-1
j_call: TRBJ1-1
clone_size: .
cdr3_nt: TGCAGTGCTGAAGACCTAGGCGAAGCTTTCTTT
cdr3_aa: CSAEDLGEAFF

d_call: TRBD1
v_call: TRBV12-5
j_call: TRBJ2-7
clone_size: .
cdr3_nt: TGTGCTAGTGGCCCGACAGGGTCCTACGAGCAGTACTTC
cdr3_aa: CASGPTGSYEQYF

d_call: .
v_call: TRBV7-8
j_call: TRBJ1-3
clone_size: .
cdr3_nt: TGTGCCAGCAGTTCGTGGGGGCCTGGAAACACCATATATTTT
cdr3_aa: CASSSWGPGNTIYF

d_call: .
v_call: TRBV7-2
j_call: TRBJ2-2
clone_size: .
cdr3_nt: TGTGCCAGCAGCTTCGGTGCGAACACCGGGGAGCTGTTTTTT
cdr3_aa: CASSFGANTGELFF

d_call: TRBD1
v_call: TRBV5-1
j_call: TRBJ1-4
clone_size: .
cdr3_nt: TGCGCCAGCAGCACCGGGACAGGGGGAACTAATGAAAAACTGTTTTTT
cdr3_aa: CASSTGTGGTNEKLFF

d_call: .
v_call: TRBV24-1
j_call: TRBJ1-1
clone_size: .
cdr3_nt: TGTGCCACCAGTGATTTCAGGGGCGAAGCTTTCTTT
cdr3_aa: CATSDFRGEAFF

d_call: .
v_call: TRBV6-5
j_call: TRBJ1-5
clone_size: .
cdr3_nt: TGTGCCAGCACCCCTCTCCCGGGGCACAATCAGCCCCAGCATTTT
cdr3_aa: CASTPLPGHNQPQHF

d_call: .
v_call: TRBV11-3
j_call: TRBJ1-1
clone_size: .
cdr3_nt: TGTGCCAGCAGCTTAGACGGGGAAACTGAAGCTTTCTTT
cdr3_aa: CASSLDGETEAFF

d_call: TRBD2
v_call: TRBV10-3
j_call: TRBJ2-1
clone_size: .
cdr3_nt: TGTGCCATCAGTGTGACTAGCGGGGATGAGCAGTTCTTC
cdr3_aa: CAISVTSGDEQFF

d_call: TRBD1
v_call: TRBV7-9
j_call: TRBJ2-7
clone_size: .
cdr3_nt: TGTGCCAGCAGCCAACCGACAGGGGGAGAGTGGTCCTACGAGCAGTACTTC
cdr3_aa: CASSQPTGGEWSYEQYF

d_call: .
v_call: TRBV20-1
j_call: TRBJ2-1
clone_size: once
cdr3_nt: TGCAGTGCTAATAGTGATTTGAGGCAGTTCTTC
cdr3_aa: CSANSDLRQFF

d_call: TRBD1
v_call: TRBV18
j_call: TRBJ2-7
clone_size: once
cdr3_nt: TGTGCCAGCTCACCAGGGACAGGGGCGCAGAACGAGCAGTACTTC
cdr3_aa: CASSPGTGAQNEQYF

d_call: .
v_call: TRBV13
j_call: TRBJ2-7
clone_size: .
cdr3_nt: TGTGCCAGCAGCTTAGGCCATGTCCTAGGGGCCTACGAGCAGTACTTC
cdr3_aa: CASSLGHVLGAYEQYF

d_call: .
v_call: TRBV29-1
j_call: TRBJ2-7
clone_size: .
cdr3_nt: TGCAGCGTTGAAGTTTGGGGACACAACTACGAGCAGTACTTC
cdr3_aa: CSVEVWGHNYEQYF

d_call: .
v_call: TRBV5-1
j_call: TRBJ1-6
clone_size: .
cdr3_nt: TGCGCCAGCAGCCTTGGAAGTAGGGCGCAATCACCCCTCCACTTT
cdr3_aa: CASSLGSRAQSPLHF

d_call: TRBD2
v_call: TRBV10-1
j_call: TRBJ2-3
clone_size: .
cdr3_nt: TGCGCCAGCAAGGAGCGGGATAGCACAGATACGCAGTATTTT
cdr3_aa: CASKERDSTDTQYF

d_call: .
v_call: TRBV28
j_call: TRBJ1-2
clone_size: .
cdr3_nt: TGTGCCAGCAGTTTAGTGGACGTGGGGGACTATGGCTACACCTTC
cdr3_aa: CASSLVDVGDYGYTF

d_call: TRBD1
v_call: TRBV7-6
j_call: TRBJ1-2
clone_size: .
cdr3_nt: TGTGCCAGCAGCCTAAGACAGGGGGCGGACTATGGCTACACCTTC
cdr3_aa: CASSLRQGADYGYTF

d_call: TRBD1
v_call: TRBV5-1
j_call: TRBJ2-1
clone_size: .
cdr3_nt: TGCGCCAGCAGCTTGGAAGGACAGGAGTACAATGAGCAGTTCTTC
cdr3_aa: CASSLEGQEYNEQFF

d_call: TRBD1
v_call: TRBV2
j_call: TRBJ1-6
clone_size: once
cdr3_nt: TGTGCCAGCGCAGGGACAGGGAATTCACCCCTCCACTTT
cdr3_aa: CASAGTGNSPLHF

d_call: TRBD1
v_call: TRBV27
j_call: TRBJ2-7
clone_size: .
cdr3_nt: TGTGCCAGCAGCTTCCCGGGACAGGGTTTGGCCGAGCAGTACTTC
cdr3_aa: CASSFPGQGLAEQYF

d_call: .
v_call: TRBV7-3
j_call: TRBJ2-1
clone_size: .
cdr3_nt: TGTGCCAGCAGCTTAGGGACAACCGGAATTGAGCAGTTCTTC
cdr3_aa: CASSLGTTGIEQFF

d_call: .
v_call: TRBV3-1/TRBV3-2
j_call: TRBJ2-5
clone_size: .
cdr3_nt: TGTGCCAGCAGCCAGCAGGGTTCTGGAGAGACCCAGTACTTC
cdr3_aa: CASSQQGSGETQYF

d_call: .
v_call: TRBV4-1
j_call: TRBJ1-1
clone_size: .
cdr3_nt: TGCGCCAGCATAGGGACGGAGAACACTGAAGCTTTCTTT
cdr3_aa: CASIGTENTEAFF

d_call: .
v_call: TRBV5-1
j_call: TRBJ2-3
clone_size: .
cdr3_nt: TGCGCCAGCAGCCCCCCCCGGGACGGTGACACAGATACGCAGTATTTT
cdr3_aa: CASSPPRDGDTDTQYF

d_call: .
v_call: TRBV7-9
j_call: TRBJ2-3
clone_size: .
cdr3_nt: TGTGCCAGCAGCTCGCCGGTGGGGGATACGCAGTATTTT
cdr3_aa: CASSSPVGDTQYF

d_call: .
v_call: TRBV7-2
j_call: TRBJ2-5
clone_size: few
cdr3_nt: TGTGCCAGCAGCCCCGGACAGTCCCAGACCCAGTACTTC
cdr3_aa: CASSPGQSQTQYF

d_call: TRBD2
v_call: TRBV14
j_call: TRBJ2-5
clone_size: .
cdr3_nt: TGTGCCAGCAGCCCCGGGACTAGCGGGGCGCTACTAAGGGGAGAGACCCAGTACTTC
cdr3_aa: CASSPGTSGALLRGETQYF

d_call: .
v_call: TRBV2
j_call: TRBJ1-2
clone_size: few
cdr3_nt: TGTGCCAGCAATAAAGAATACTATGGCTACACCTTC
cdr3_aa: CASNKEYYGYTF

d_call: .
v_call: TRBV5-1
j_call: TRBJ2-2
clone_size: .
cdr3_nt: TGCGCCAGCAGCGGGGTTAGCACCGGGGAGCTGTTTTTT
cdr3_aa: CASSGVSTGELFF

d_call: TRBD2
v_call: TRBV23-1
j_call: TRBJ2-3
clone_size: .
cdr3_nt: TGCGCCAGCATCCGCGGGGGATGTGTCGGTACGCAGTATTTT
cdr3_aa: CASIRGGCVGTQYF

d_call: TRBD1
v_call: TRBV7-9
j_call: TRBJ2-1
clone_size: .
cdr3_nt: TGTGCCAGCATAACTCCGGGACAGGGATCTTCATCCTACAATGAGCAGTTCTTC
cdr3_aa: CASITPGQGSSSYNEQFF

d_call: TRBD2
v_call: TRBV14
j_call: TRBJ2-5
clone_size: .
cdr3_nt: TGTGCCAGCAGCCCAACTAGCGGGGGGCTCTCTAAAGAGACCCAGTACTTC
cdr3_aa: CASSPTSGGLSKETQYF

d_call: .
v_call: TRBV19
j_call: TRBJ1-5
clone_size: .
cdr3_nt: TGTGCCAGTAGTCCCAGAGATCAGCCCCAGCATTTT
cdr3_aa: CASSPRDQPQHF

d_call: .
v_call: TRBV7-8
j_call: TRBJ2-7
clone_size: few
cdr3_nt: TGTGCCAGCAGCTTAGTGGCAGGGACCTCCTACGAGCAGTACTTC
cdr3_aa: CASSLVAGTSYEQYF

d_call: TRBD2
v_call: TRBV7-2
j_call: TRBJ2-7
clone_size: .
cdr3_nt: TGTGCCAGCAGCTTCGGTAGCGGGTACTACGAGCAGTACTTC
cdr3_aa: CASSFGSGYYEQYF